A single sample gave rise to the 28 T cell receptor beta chains below, sequenced in a study of blood T cell repertoires in COVID-19. The assay was immunoSEQ multiplex PCR, and TCRdb's table has in-frame clones only and misses some. The sample includes 250,000 to 350,000 clones, more than 65% of them seen just once. The specimen sequenced was peripheral blood. These TCRs come from a person aged 70 to 79 with COVID-19, enrolled during active disease.

Here the CDR3 DNA reads TGTGCCAGCAGTTCCCCAAATCCTCAGTCTGAAGCTTTCTTT. Protein sequence: CASSSPNPQSEAFF. The chain is built from TRBV27 and TRBJ1-1, with D hard to call. The CDR3 is 14 amino acids. V gave up 4 bases and J gave up 6 bases, with 15 bases separating them. Germline CDR1 and CDR2: MNHEY and SMNVEV (reference sequence).

In its sample, this clone was seen a few times. This rearrangement joins TRBV7-9 to TRBJ1-4; TRBD1 agrees at 12 bases. CDR1 and CDR2 from the germline V gene are SEHNR and FQNEAQ (reference sequence). The V gene end was trimmed by 5 bases and the J gene end by 10 bases; junction bases not matched to a gene: 14. The CDR3 spans 17 residues. The CDR3 region has the DNA TGTGCCAGCAGCCCAGCCTCCTCCGGGACAGGGGGCCGAAAACTGTTTTTT. Encoded protein: CASSPASSGTGGRKLFF.

The chain joins TRBV25-1 to TRBJ1-4; possibly TRBD1 for D (5 bases). The V gene lost 6 bases and the J gene lost 7 bases, with 18 bases spanning the gap. In germline, CDR1 is MGHDK, CDR2 SYGVNS. The length of the CDR3 is 15 residues. CDR3 in DNA: TGTGCCAGCAGCGCGGACCAGGGTATCCGTGAAAAACTGTTTTTT. Translating gives CASSADQGIREKLFF.

Many counts were recorded for this clone. The chain recombines TRBV20-1 with TRBJ2-3; D uncertain. Germline V gene data show CDR1 as DFQATT and CDR2 as SNEGSKA (reference sequence). This CDR3 is built from 14 residues. V was clipped by 3 bases and J by 0 bases, with 10 bases between them. CDR3 sequence reads: CSASIRTSTDTQYF. In DNA, the CDR3 is TGCAGTGCTAGTATTAGAACTAGCACAGATACGCAGTATTTT.

CDR3 coding DNA: TGTGCCAGCAGTGCATTACAGGGTAACTATGGCTACACCTTC. Translation: CASSALQGNYGYTF. V gene TRBV9 combines with J gene TRBJ1-2, with TRBD1 as a possible D gene (6 bases). CDR3 size: 14 residues. The germline V and J ends were trimmed by 5 bases and 1 base, with 12 bases remaining between them. Germline V lookup: CDR1 SGDLS, CDR2 YYNGEE.

V gene TRBV2 combines with J gene TRBJ1-1; 11 positions agree with TRBD1. Germline-derived CDR1 and CDR2 are SNHLY and FYNNEI. This CDR3 has 14 amino acids. The J segment lost 11 bases and the V segment lost 2 bases, leaving 7 bases of the junction unmatched. The CDR3 DNA reads as TGTGCCAGCAGTGAATTAGGACAGGGGGCTTGGGCTTTCTTT. This translates into CASSELGQGAWAFF.

The rearrangement joins TRBV11-2 to TRBJ2-6, with D possibly being TRBD2 (6 bases). Germline V gene sequence: CDR1 SGHAT, CDR2 FQNNGV. This CDR3 region has 15 residues. Trimming took 2 bases from V and 2 from J, leaving 7 bases between them. The CDR3 nucleotides are TGTGCCAGCAGCTTACGGGGGACTGGGGCCAACGTCCTGACTTTC. Its protein product is CASSLRGTGANVLTF.

V gene TRBV7-8 combines with J gene TRBJ2-5; the D gene is possibly TRBD2 (6 bases). The germline gives CDR1 SGHVS, CDR2 FQNEAQ. The CDR3 loop spans 15 amino acids. Trimming pared 2 bases from V and 0 bases from J, leaving 10 bases between. This chain's CDR3 is CASSLRVADQETQYF. CDR3 DNA: TGTGCCAGCAGCTTACGGGTAGCGGACCAAGAGACCCAGTACTTC. Variable domain in full (rest from reference TRBV7-8 and TRBJ2-5): GAGVSQSPRYKVAKRGQDVALRCDPISGHVSLFWYQQALGQGPEFLTYFQNEAQLDKSGLPSDRFFAERPEGSVSTLKIQRTQQEDSAVYLCASSLRVADQETQYFGPGTRLLVL.

This clone came up once. The rearrangement uses TRBV28 and TRBJ1-1; D possibly corresponds to TRBD1 (5 bases). CDR3 length: 13 residues. Trimming took off 2 bases at V and 6 bases at J, with 10 bases between the two ends. Germline V gives CDR1 MDHEN, CDR2 SYDVKM. DNA for the CDR3: TGTGCCAGCAGTTTAGTGGGGGGACCTGAAGCTTTCTTT. Its translation is CASSLVGGPEAFF.

On this clone itself: The same CDR3 is also encoded by other DNA sequences in this sample. The chain employs TRBV5-1 and TRBJ2-5; TRBD2 is a possible D gene (5 bases). The CDR3 length is 12 residues. Trimming took off 4 bases at V and 3 bases at J, with 7 bases between the two ends. CDR1 and CDR2 (germline): SGHRS, YFSETQ. The CDR3 region has the DNA TGCGCCAGCAGCGGGAGAAAAGAGACCCAGTACTTC. This gives the protein CASSGRKETQYF. Drawing the rest from reference TRBV5-1 and TRBJ2-5, the complete variable domain is KAGVTQTPRYLIKTRGQQVTLSCSPISGHRSVSWYQQTPGQGLQFLFEYFSETQRNKGNFPGRFSGRQFSNSRSEMNVSTLELGDSALYLCASSGRKETQYFGPGTRLLVL.

The rearrangement links TRBV29-1 to TRBJ2-3; 10 bases are a match to TRBD1. Germline V gene sequence: CDR1 SQVTM, CDR2 ANQGSEA. CDR3 length: 14 amino acids. The junction had 7 bases not matched to a gene; V was cut back by 7 bases and J by 3 bases. The DNA for the CDR3 is TGCAGCGGGGGACAGGGGTGGGGGACAGATACGCAGTATTTT. It yields the protein CSGGQGWGTDTQYF.

The rearrangement uses TRBV6-1 and TRBJ1-4, with D unresolved. CDR1 is MNHNS, CDR2 SASEGT, per germline. There are 16 residues in the CDR3. Deletions cut 6 bases from V and 10 bases from J, with 24 bases between. The CDR3 spells CASSEHIKAGRVKLFF. The CDR3, as DNA: TGTGCCAGCAGCGAACATATTAAGGCGGGGAGGGTAAAACTGTTTTTT.

The chain couples TRBV7-9 to TRBJ2-7, with a weak D call TRBD2 (5 bases). V was shortened by 5 bases and J by 5 bases, with 13 bases between the two germline ends. The length of the CDR3 is 13 residues. Germline V lookup: CDR1 SEHNR, CDR2 FQNEAQ (reference sequence). CDR3 residues: CASSIGVRNEQYF. CDR3 nucleotide sequence: TGTGCCAGCAGCATCGGGGTGCGGAACGAGCAGTACTTC.

This chain connects TRBV30 to TRBJ1-6; tentative D call: TRBD1 (5 bases). Per germline, CDR1 GTSNPN and CDR2 SVGIG (reference sequence). V lost 2 bases and J 5 bases, leaving 7 bases between the germline ends. The CDR3 has 13 residues. The CDR3 here is CAWSQGDNSPLHF. The CDR3, as DNA: TGTGCCTGGAGTCAGGGCGATAATTCACCCCTCCACTTT.

The chain's CDR3 is CASSFLIQETQYF. CDR3 DNA sequence: TGTGCCAGCAGCTTCCTAATACAAGAGACCCAGTACTTC. The chain is built from TRBV7-8 and TRBJ2-5; D gene unclear. Germline V gene sequence: CDR1 SGHVS, CDR2 FQNEAQ. V lost 3 bases to trimming and J lost 2 bases, with 7 bases between them. CDR3 length: 13 amino acids.

This sequence joins TRBV9 and TRBJ2-3; D gene ambiguous. The CDR3 spans 14 residues. The V and J ends lost 0 bases and 5 bases respectively, with 10 bases between them. Germline values: CDR1 SGDLS, CDR2 YYNGEE. DNA for the CDR3: TGTGCCAGCAGCGTAGATCCGAGTGAAGATACGCAGTATTTT. It translates to CASSVDPSEDTQYF.

V gene TRBV28 combines with J gene TRBJ2-7, with TRBD2 matching 8 bases. The CDR3 loop spans 15 amino acids. Looked up from germline, CDR1 is MDHEN and CDR2 is SYDVKM. Germline trimming cut 7 bases from V and 7 bases from J; bases unmatched to any gene: 15. The CDR3 spells CASTTRGGPLREQYF. The CDR3 DNA follows: TGTGCCAGCACCACCCGGGGGGGACCCCTACGAGAGCAGTACTTC.

V and J are TRBV13 and TRBJ1-5; D remains ambiguous. Looked up from germline, CDR1 is PRHDT and CDR2 is FYEKMQ (reference sequence). The CDR3 contains 14 residues. V gave up 0 bases and J gave up 3 bases, with 6 bases separating them. The CDR3 region is CASSLGQNNQPQHF. DNA of the CDR3: TGTGCCAGCAGCTTAGGACAGAACAATCAGCCCCAGCATTTT.

V gene TRBV7-8 combines with J gene TRBJ1-1, with TRBD1 as a possible D gene (5 bases). Germline CDR1 and CDR2: SGHVS and FQNEAQ. The V and J ends lost 0 bases and 1 base respectively, with 15 bases between them. The CDR3 has 17 residues. The CDR3 protein is CASSLAIGQGRNTEAFF. The DNA for the CDR3 is TGTGCCAGCAGCTTAGCGATCGGTCAGGGCCGGAACACTGAAGCTTTCTTT.

V and J are TRBV27 and TRBJ1-1, with D possibly matching TRBD1 (5 bases). Germline assignment: CDR1 MNHEY and CDR2 SMNVEV (reference sequence). CDR3 length equals 15 residues. With 8 bases removed from V and 6 bases from J, the gap between germline ends came to 22 bases. CDR3 nucleotides: TGTGCCAGCCGACCCTTAGGGGTTGGAGGGGCTGAAGCTTTCTTT. The encoded protein is CASRPLGVGGAEAFF.

The chain uses TRBV7-3 and TRBJ1-5, with a tentative D call TRBD1 (5 bases). Trimming took off 5 bases at V and 7 bases at J, with 21 bases between the two ends. Per germline, CDR1 SGHTA and CDR2 FQGTGA. This CDR3 is built from 16 residues. The CDR3 DNA reads TGTGCCAGCAGCACCCGCACCCAGGGTCGGGGGCAGCCCCAGCATTTT. Translating gives CASSTRTQGRGQPQHF.

V and J are TRBV7-2 and TRBJ2-3, with D maybe TRBD1 (5 bases). V gave up 8 bases and J gave up 1 base, with 10 bases separating them. The CDR3 extends over 13 amino acids. From germline, CDR1 is SGHTA and CDR2 FQGNSA. The CDR3 sequence is CASGDSRTDTQYF. CDR3 nucleotides: TGTGCCAGCGGAGACAGTCGCACAGATACGCAGTATTTT.

The CDR3, as DNA: TGTGCCACCAGCAGAGACACGGGAGAGCAGTACTTC. This codes for CATSRDTGEQYF. The V gene is TRBV15, the J gene TRBJ2-7; weak D call: TRBD2 (5 bases). This CDR3 region has 12 residues. With 0 bases removed from V and 7 bases from J, the gap between germline ends came to 7 bases. The germline V gene has CDR1 LNHNV and CDR2 YYDKDF (reference sequence). The whole variable domain, filled in from reference TRBV15 and TRBJ2-7, reads DAMVIQNPRYQVTQFGKPVTLSCSQTLNHNVMYWYQQKSSQAPKLLFHYYDKDFNNEADTPDNFQSRRPNTSFCFLDIRSPGLGDTAMYLCATSRDTGEQYFGPGTRLTVT.

The V gene is TRBV10-3, the J gene TRBJ1-6, with 9 bases matching TRBD1. CDR3 length: 15 amino acids. V dropped 6 bases and J dropped 7; count of bases not matched to a gene: 7. Germline assignment: CDR1 ENHRY and CDR2 SYGVKD. The CDR3 bases are TGTGCCATCAGCGACCCGGGACAGGGAAATTCACCCCTCCACTTT. Translated: CAISDPGQGNSPLHF.

This clone has just one count. The J gene is TRBJ2-3, the V gene TRBV9; 11 nucleotides align to TRBD2. V gave up 4 bases and J gave up 2 bases; unmatched junction bases: 9. Germline-derived CDR1 and CDR2 are SGDLS and YYNGEE. This CDR3 has 17 amino acids. CDR3 loop: CASSNALAGGPTDTQYF. CDR3 nucleotides: TGTGCCAGCAGCAATGCCTTAGCGGGGGGGCCCACAGATACGCAGTATTTT.

In this sample, this clone turned up a few times. J is TRBJ1-6 and V is TRBV12-3 or TRBV12-4; 8 bases match TRBD1. This CDR3 is 12 amino acids long. Germline trimming cut 3 bases from V and 16 bases from J; bases unmatched to any gene: 5. In DNA form, the CDR3 reads TGTGCCAGCAGTTTCAACAGGGGGTCACTCCACTTT. It translates to CASSFNRGSLHF.

This clone was observed a few times. The CDR3 DNA reads as TGTGCCAGCAGTGATCCCGGGACAGCACATGGCTACACCTTC. Translation gives CASSDPGTAHGYTF. V gene TRBV6-1 combines with J gene TRBJ1-2, with 7 bases lining up with TRBD1. Germline CDR1 and CDR2: MNHNS and SASEGT. V was clipped by 3 bases and J by 6 bases; unmatched bases: 7. The CDR3 length is 14 residues.

The chain uses TRBV11-2 and TRBJ2-7; the match to TRBD1 covers 9 bases. Germline-derived CDR1 and CDR2 are SGHAT and FQNNGV. V was pared by 1 base and J by 4 bases, with 2 bases of the junction left unmatched. CDR3 length: 14 amino acids. Written as DNA, the CDR3 is TGTGCCAGCAGCTTAGGGACAGGGGTTTACGAGCAGTACTTC. This gives the protein CASSLGTGVYEQYF.